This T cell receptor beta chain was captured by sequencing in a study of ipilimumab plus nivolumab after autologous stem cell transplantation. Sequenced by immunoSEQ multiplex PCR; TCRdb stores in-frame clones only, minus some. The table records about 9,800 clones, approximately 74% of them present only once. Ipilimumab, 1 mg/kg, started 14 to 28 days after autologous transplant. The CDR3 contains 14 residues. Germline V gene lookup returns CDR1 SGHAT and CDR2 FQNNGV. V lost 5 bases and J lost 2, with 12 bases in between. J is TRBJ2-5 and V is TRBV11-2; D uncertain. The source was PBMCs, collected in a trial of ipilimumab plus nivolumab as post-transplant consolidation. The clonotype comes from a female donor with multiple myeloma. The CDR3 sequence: CASSLRLSQETQYF. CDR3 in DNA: TGTGCCAGCAGCCTCAGGCTTTCACAAGAGACCCAGTACTTC.